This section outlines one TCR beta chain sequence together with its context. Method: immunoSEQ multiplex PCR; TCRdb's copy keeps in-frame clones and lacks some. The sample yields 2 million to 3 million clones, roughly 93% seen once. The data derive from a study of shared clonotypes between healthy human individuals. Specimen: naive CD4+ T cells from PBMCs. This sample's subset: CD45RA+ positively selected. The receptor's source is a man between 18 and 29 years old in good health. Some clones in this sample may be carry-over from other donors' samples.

The CDR3 loop is CASSVVPAATGELFF. CDR3 sequence (DNA): TGTGCCAGCAGCGTAGTGCCGGCGGCCACCGGGGAGCTGTTTTTT. V usage is TRBV9 and J usage is TRBJ2-2; D is unclear. CDR3 length: 15 residues. V gave up 0 bases and J gave up 4 bases, with 10 bases separating them. CDR1 is SGDLS and CDR2 is YYNGEE in the germline V gene.